Below are 32 T cell receptor beta chains sequenced from a single sample in a study of OX40 agonist ivuxolimab in advanced cancers. Some clones are missing from TCRdb's copy, which holds only in-frame ones; the method was immunoSEQ multiplex PCR. Among 34,000 or so clones listed, roughly 76% were seen once. Sample: CD4+ or CD8+ T cells sorted from blood, taken in a trial of the OX40 agonist ivuxolimab. The receptors come from an adult with an advanced solid tumor such as melanoma, head and neck, liver or kidney cancer.

V usage is TRBV6-5 and J usage is TRBJ2-3, with TRBD2 matching 8 bases. The CDR3 spans 14 residues. The V and J ends lost 2 bases and 5 bases, in that order; junction bases with no gene match: 3. Germline loops: CDR1 MNHEY, CDR2 SVGAGI. The CDR3 DNA follows: TGTGCCAGCAGTTACACGGGGGGGGGAGATACGCAGTATTTT. Protein: CASSYTGGGDTQYF.

This clone was detected once. V is TRBV19 and J is TRBJ1-5; TRBD1 agrees at 7 bases. The CDR3 covers 15 residues. The J segment lost 6 bases and the V segment lost 5 bases, leaving 10 bases of the junction unmatched. Germline V gene data show CDR1 as LNHDA and CDR2 as SQIVND (reference sequence). The CDR3 bases are TGTGCCAGTAGTTCTACAGGGGCGCGCGGTCAGCCCCAGCATTTT. This encodes CASSSTGARGQPQHF.

This chain joins TRBV28 and TRBJ1-4; perhaps TRBD1 as D (5 bases). V lost 5 bases to trimming and J lost 5 bases, with 15 bases between them. CDR3 length: 15 residues. Germline V lookup: CDR1 MDHEN, CDR2 SYDVKM. The CDR3 loop reads CASSRGGPGNEKLFF. CDR3 in DNA: TGTGCCAGCAGTCGGGGGGGTCCGGGGAATGAAAAACTGTTTTTT. The full variable domain, with the rest looked up from reference TRBV28 and TRBJ1-4, is DVKVTQSSRYLVKRTGEKVFLECVQDMDHENMFWYRQDPGLGLRLIYFSYDVKMKEKGDIPEGYSVSREKKERFSLILESASTNQTSMYLCASSRGGPGNEKLFFGSGTQLSVL.

The genes are TRBV10-3 and TRBJ2-6, with a tentative D call TRBD1 (6 bases). This CDR3 has 16 amino acids. Trimming cost V 0 bases and J 4 bases, with 10 bases left between them. Germline loops: CDR1 ENHRY, CDR2 SYGVKD. CDR3 region: CAISESNRAGANVLTF. In nucleotides, the CDR3 is TGTGCCATCAGTGAGTCTAACAGGGCCGGGGCCAACGTCCTGACTTTC.

This clone was detected only a few times. The rearrangement uses TRBV5-1 and TRBJ2-3; the D is unclear. There are 12 residues in the CDR3. Germline assignment: CDR1 SGHRS and CDR2 YFSETQ. V gave up 0 bases and J gave up 4 bases, with 3 bases separating them. The CDR3 DNA sequence: TGCGCCAGCAGCTTGGAGGCAGATACGCAGTATTTT. Its translation is CASSLEADTQYF.

V is TRBV27 and J is TRBJ2-7; D may be TRBD1 (6 bases). Germline values: CDR1 MNHEY, CDR2 SMNVEV (reference sequence). V was cut by 6 bases and J by 1 base, with 10 bases left in between. The CDR3 is 13 residues long. The CDR3 here is CASSLDRSYEQYF. CDR3 coding DNA: TGTGCCAGCAGCCTTGACAGGTCCTACGAGCAGTACTTC.

The table lists this clone with a few counts. This sequence joins TRBV18 and TRBJ2-7; D ambiguous. CDR3 length equals 12 residues. The germline CDR1 and CDR2 sequences are KGHSH and LQKENI. Trimming cost V 2 bases and J 7 bases, with 9 bases left between them. CDR3 bases: TGTGCCAGCTCACCAGACAATGGGGAGCAGTACTTC. It translates to CASSPDNGEQYF.

The chain uses TRBV7-6 and TRBJ2-5; 7 bases fit TRBD1. V dropped 1 base and J dropped 5; count of bases not matched to a gene: 4. The CDR3 consists of 14 residues. CDR1 and CDR2 (germline): SGHVS, FNYEAQ. The CDR3 DNA reads TGTGCCAGCAGCTTAGGACAGGGTTTTGAGACCCAGTACTTC. Its protein product is CASSLGQGFETQYF.

This chain connects TRBV7-9 to TRBJ2-5, with D tentatively TRBD1 or TRBD2 (5 bases each). The DNA end is a closer match to TRBJ2-7, so the J assignment may be wrong. CDR1 SEHNR and CDR2 FQNEAQ come from the germline V gene (reference sequence). This CDR3 has 14 amino acids. Here the CDR3 reads CASSFYTGADEQYF. The DNA for the CDR3 is TGTGCCAGCAGCTTTTACACCGGGGCGGACGAGCAGTACTTC.

This chain joins TRBV5-1 and TRBJ2-5, with 7 bases that match TRBD2. The length of the CDR3 is 16 residues. The ends lost 0 bases at V and 4 bases at J; junction bases unmatched: 9. The germline V gene encodes CDR1 SGHRS and CDR2 YFSETQ. The CDR3 reads CASSLEQAGNGETQYF. Written as DNA, the CDR3 is TGCGCCAGCAGCTTGGAGCAAGCGGGGAACGGAGAGACCCAGTACTTC.

The rearrangement links TRBV7-9 to TRBJ2-6, with TRBD2 matching over 9 bases. Germline V gene lookup returns CDR1 SEHNR and CDR2 FQNEAQ (reference sequence). The CDR3 spans 16 residues. After removal of 3 bases from V and 2 bases from J, the junction contained 2 bases not matched to a gene. CDR3 loop: CASSFAGGPGANVLTF. The DNA for the CDR3 is TGTGCCAGCAGCTTTGCGGGAGGGCCTGGGGCCAACGTCCTGACTTTC.

The rearrangement uses TRBV2 and TRBJ2-2; TRBD2 aligns across 11 bases. Trimming at V came to 8 bases and at J to 3 bases, leaving 8 bases not matched to a gene. The CDR3 totals 16 residues. Germline V gene sequence: CDR1 SNHLY, CDR2 FYNNEI. The CDR3 DNA sequence: TGTGCCAGCTGCCTCGATAGCGGGAGGGACACCGGGGAGCTGTTTTTT. Its protein is CASCLDSGRDTGELFF. The entire variable domain, with the rest obtained from reference TRBV2 and TRBJ2-2, is as follows: EPEVTQTPSHQVTQMGQEVILRCVPISNHLYFYWYRQILGQKVEFLVSFYNNEISEKSEIFDDQFSVERPDGSNFTLKIRSTKLEDSAMYFCASCLDSGRDTGELFFGEGSRLTVL.

The chain is built from TRBV29-1 and TRBJ2-5; 7 positions match TRBD1. The CDR3 is 12 residues long. V lost 5 bases, J lost 1 base, and 1 base stayed unmatched. Germline CDR1 SQVTM, CDR2 ANQGSEA. In DNA form, the CDR3 reads TGCAGCGTTTACAGGGGCCAAGAGACCCAGTACTTC. It is translated as CSVYRGQETQYF.

Regarding this clone: The sample carries other DNA sequences with the same CDR3. The rearrangement uses TRBV5-1 and TRBJ2-2, with 10 bases that match TRBD2. V trimming: 3 bases; J trimming: 3 bases; junction bases outside the gene matches: 2. The CDR3 runs to 15 residues. The germline gives CDR1 SGHRS, CDR2 YFSETQ. Written as DNA, the CDR3 is TGCGCCAGCAGCTGGACTAGCGGTTACACCGGGGAGCTGTTTTTT. This codes for CASSWTSGYTGELFF. Variable domain in full (rest from reference TRBV5-1 and TRBJ2-2): KAGVTQTPRYLIKTRGQQVTLSCSPISGHRSVSWYQQTPGQGLQFLFEYFSETQRNKGNFPGRFSGRQFSNSRSEMNVSTLELGDSALYLCASSWTSGYTGELFFGEGSRLTVL.

The rearrangement links TRBV5-4 to TRBJ2-1; D tentatively reads TRBD1 or TRBD2 (6 bases each). V was trimmed by 1 base and J by 4 bases, leaving 12 bases between them. The CDR3 is 15 residues long. Germline V lookup: CDR1 SGHNT, CDR2 YYREEE (reference sequence). CDR3 coding DNA: TGTGCCAGCAGCTTGTTAGGGGGGCCATACAATGAGCAGTTCTTC. Protein product: CASSLLGGPYNEQFF.

The rearrangement uses TRBV6-1 and TRBJ2-3; 11 bases match TRBD2. Germline V gene lookup returns CDR1 MNHNS and CDR2 SASEGT. CDR3 length equals 15 residues. V lost 6 bases to trimming and J lost 4 bases; unmatched junction nucleotides: 6. The CDR3 region is CASSATSGRSDTQYF. In DNA form, the CDR3 reads TGTGCCAGCAGCGCTACTAGCGGGAGATCAGATACGCAGTATTTT.

The sample holds a few counts of this clone. CDR3 nucleotide sequence: TGTGCCAGCCGATCAGAAGGGGGTAATGAAAAACTGTTTTTT. This translates into CASRSEGGNEKLFF. The rearrangement uses TRBV27 and TRBJ1-4, with TRBD1 as a possible D gene (6 bases). V lost 8 bases and J 4 bases, leaving 14 bases between the germline ends. CDR1 is MNHEY and CDR2 is SMNVEV in the germline V gene (reference sequence). The CDR3 is 14 residues long.

V gene TRBV9 combines with J gene TRBJ2-3; TRBD2 matches at 10 bases. Germline lookup yields CDR1 SGDLS and CDR2 YYNGEE. The V gene end was trimmed by 4 bases and the J gene end by 1 base; junction bases not matched to a gene: 12. The CDR3 runs to 18 residues. CDR3 DNA: TGTGCCAGCAGCCCCAGGGAAGCGGGGGGGCTTGGCACAGATACGCAGTATTTT. Translated, it gives CASSPREAGGLGTDTQYF.

The chain is built from TRBV2 and TRBJ2-5; 8 bases fit TRBD1. Per the germline V gene, CDR1 is SNHLY and CDR2 is FYNNEI. The V segment lost 3 bases and the J segment 3 bases; nucleotides outside the gene matches: 6. The CDR3 has 15 amino acids. CDR3 bases: TGTGCCAGCAGTGAGGGACAGGCCTTGAAAGAGACCCAGTACTTC. This codes for CASSEGQALKETQYF. The whole variable domain, filled in from reference TRBV2 and TRBJ2-5, reads EPEVTQTPSHQVTQMGQEVILRCVPISNHLYFYWYRQILGQKVEFLVSFYNNEISEKSEIFDDQFSVERPDGSNFTLKIRSTKLEDSAMYFCASSEGQALKETQYFGPGTRLLVL.

This sequence joins TRBV28 and TRBJ1-1, with D unresolved. Looked up from germline, CDR1 is MDHEN and CDR2 is SYDVKM. The CDR3 contains 13 residues. V dropped 10 bases and J dropped 10 bases, with 22 bases sitting between them. The CDR3 nucleotides read TGTGCCACCCTTCTGGCAGAACCTTTTTCAGCTTTCTTT. It yields the protein CATLLAEPFSAFF. The whole variable domain, remainder taken from reference TRBV28 and TRBJ1-1, is DVKVTQSSRYLVKRTGEKVFLECVQDMDHENMFWYRQDPGLGLRLIYFSYDVKMKEKGDIPEGYSVSREKKERFSLILESASTNQTSMYLCATLLAEPFSAFFGQGTRLTVV.

The chain has TRBV7-6 and TRBJ2-2, with 9 bases fitting TRBD2. The length of the CDR3 is 16 residues. J gave up 0 bases and V 5 bases, and 4 bases lay outside the gene matches. Germline V gene lookup returns CDR1 SGHVS and CDR2 FNYEAQ. CDR3 protein: CASSPRLAANTGELFF. As DNA, the CDR3 is TGTGCCAGCAGCCCTAGACTAGCGGCGAACACCGGGGAGCTGTTTTTT.

This clone was counted only a few times. The J gene is TRBJ1-6, the V gene TRBV7-3, with D possibly being TRBD1 (6 bases). Germline lookup yields CDR1 SGHTA and CDR2 FQGTGA. V lost 0 bases and J 9 bases, leaving 9 bases between the germline ends. The CDR3 loop spans 14 amino acids. The CDR3 sequence is CASSLTGTTSPLHF. The CDR3 DNA reads TGTGCCAGCAGCTTAACGGGGACAACTTCACCCCTCCACTTT.

The J gene is TRBJ2-5, the V gene TRBV19; 9 nucleotides align to TRBD1. The DNA end favors TRBJ2-7, so the J call may be wrong. This CDR3 has 15 residues. Germline values: CDR1 LNHDA, CDR2 SQIVND (reference sequence). This chain's CDR3 is CASSPLPGTGLEQYF. Here the CDR3 DNA reads TGTGCCAGTAGTCCCCTCCCCGGGACAGGGCTCGAGCAGTACTTC.

The CDR3 loop is CASSVIRDRGRNTEAFF. The CDR3 DNA sequence: TGTGCCAGCAGTGTAATCCGGGACAGGGGGAGGAACACTGAAGCTTTCTTT. This chain links TRBV27 with TRBJ1-1; 11 bases are shared with TRBD1. The germline gives CDR1 MNHEY, CDR2 SMNVEV (reference sequence). V dropped 5 bases and J dropped 1; count of bases not matched to a gene: 9. This CDR3 spans 17 amino acids.

V usage is TRBV7-2 and J usage is TRBJ2-2; the match to TRBD2 covers 10 bases. The germline gives CDR1 SGHTA, CDR2 FQGNSA. The CDR3 consists of 18 residues. The ends lost 7 bases at V and 0 bases at J; junction bases unmatched: 11. CDR3 in amino acids: CASTPIAGGHSNTGELFF. The CDR3 bases are TGTGCCAGCACCCCCATAGCGGGAGGCCATTCGAACACCGGGGAGCTGTTTTTT.

The rearrangement joins TRBV11-2 to TRBJ2-7; a weak D match, TRBD1 (5 bases). Trimming stripped 6 bases from V and 2 bases from J, with 14 bases between. Germline lookup yields CDR1 SGHAT and CDR2 FQNNGV. The CDR3 contains 14 residues. CDR3 coding DNA: TGTGCCAGCAGAAAGGTGGGGCGACCCTACGAGCAGTACTTC. It encodes CASRKVGRPYEQYF.

This clone is labeled medium-sized. The chain combines TRBV4-2 with TRBJ1-2; D perhaps matches TRBD1 (5 bases). The CDR3 runs 16 residues. The germline V and J ends were trimmed by 4 bases and 8 bases, with 23 bases remaining between them. Germline assignment: CDR1 LGHNA and CDR2 YNFKEQ. The CDR3 protein is CASSPSHTRETRGYTF. The CDR3 nucleotides read TGTGCCAGCAGCCCTAGCCATACCAGGGAGACGCGGGGCTACACCTTC.

This chain uses TRBV6-4 with TRBJ2-3, with unresolved D. The V and J ends lost 3 bases and 2 bases respectively, with 6 bases between them. In germline, CDR1 is MRHNA, CDR2 SNTAGT. This CDR3 is built from 13 residues. The CDR3 nucleotides are TGTGCCAGCAGTGAACCCAACACAGATACGCAGTATTTT. Residues: CASSEPNTDTQYF.

The V and J genes are TRBV10-3 and TRBJ2-7; tentatively, D is TRBD2 (7 bases). CDR1 is ENHRY and CDR2 is SYGVKD in the germline V gene. This CDR3 region has 14 residues. V was pared by 7 bases and J by 3 bases, with 16 bases between. This CDR3 is CAITEGGLNYEQYF. The DNA for the CDR3 is TGTGCCATCACCGAAGGGGGACTAAACTACGAGCAGTACTTC.

The V gene is TRBV4-2, the J gene TRBJ1-1, with D hard to call. Trimming removed 1 base at V and 2 bases at J, with 11 bases between. The germline gives CDR1 LGHNA, CDR2 YNFKEQ. This CDR3 spans 15 amino acids. CDR3 bases: TGTGCCAGCAGCCAAGTTAGGCGGATAAACACTGAAGCTTTCTTT. Translation gives CASSQVRRINTEAFF.

This chain uses TRBV5-4 with TRBJ2-3; TRBD2 matches at 8 bases. The CDR3 extends over 15 amino acids. Per the germline V gene, CDR1 is SGHNT and CDR2 is YYREEE (reference sequence). V shed 1 base, J shed 4 bases, and the junction held 5 bases outside the gene matches. The CDR3 protein is CASSLKTGGSDTQYF. The CDR3 nucleotides read TGTGCCAGCAGCTTGAAGACGGGAGGGTCAGATACGCAGTATTTT.

With respect to this clone: A read error is likely, as this CDR3 ends without the conserved phenylalanine or tryptophan. The DNA is omitted, as the CDR3 cannot be located on it reliably, and the CDR3 follows TCRdb's listing. The gene calls are TRBV18 and TRBJ1-2. Germline CDR1 reads KGHSH; CDR2 reads LQKENI. The CDR3 is 13 residues long, counting both termini. This CDR3 reads CASSPESQLLYGL.